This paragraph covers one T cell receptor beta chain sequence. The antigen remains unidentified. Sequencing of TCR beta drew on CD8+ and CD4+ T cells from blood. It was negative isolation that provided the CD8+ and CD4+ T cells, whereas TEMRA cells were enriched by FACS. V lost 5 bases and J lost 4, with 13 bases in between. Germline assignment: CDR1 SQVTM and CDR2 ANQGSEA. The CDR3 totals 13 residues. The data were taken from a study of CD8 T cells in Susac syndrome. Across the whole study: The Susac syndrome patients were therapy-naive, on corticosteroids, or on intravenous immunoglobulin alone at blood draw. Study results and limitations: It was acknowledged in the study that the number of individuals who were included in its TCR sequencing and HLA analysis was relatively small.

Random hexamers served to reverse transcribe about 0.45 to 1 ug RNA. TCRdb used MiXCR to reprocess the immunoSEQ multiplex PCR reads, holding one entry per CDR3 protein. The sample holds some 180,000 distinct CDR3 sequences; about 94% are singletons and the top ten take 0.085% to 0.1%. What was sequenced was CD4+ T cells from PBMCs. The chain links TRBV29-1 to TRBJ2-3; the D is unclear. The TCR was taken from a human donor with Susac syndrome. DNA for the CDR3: TGCAGCGTTCTCAGCAGTAGCTCAGATACGCAGTATTTT. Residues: CSVLSSSSDTQYF.